These T cell receptor beta chains were read from a single sample in a study of blood T cells in healthy people across ages. TCRdb analysed the 5' RACE reads with MiXCR anew, one entry per CDR3 protein. The table lists 590,000 or so distinct CDR3 sequences, approximately 30% of them singletons. Material for sequencing was blood. Receptors originate from a woman older than 75 in good health. Each CDR3 is given with its conserved first and last residue. The D gene is left open where the match is weak. Size is omitted from some rows. Given values are once, few, many or a class for expanded clones.

v_call: TRBV19
d_call: TRBD1
clone_size: .
j_call: TRBJ1-5
cdr3_nt: TGTGCCAGTAGCTGGACAGGAACCCTTGATCAGCCCCAGCATTTT
cdr3_aa: CASSWTGTLDQPQHF

v_call: TRBV28
d_call: .
clone_size: few
j_call: TRBJ1-4
cdr3_nt: TGTGCCAGCAGTGGTTCGCACCCTAATGAAAAACTGTTTTTT
cdr3_aa: CASSGSHPNEKLFF

v_call: TRBV18
d_call: TRBD1
clone_size: .
j_call: TRBJ2-6
cdr3_nt: TGTGCCAGCTCACCGAGGGGACAGAGGGCTGCCAACGTCCTGACTTTC
cdr3_aa: CASSPRGQRAANVLTF

v_call: TRBV7-8
d_call: TRBD1
clone_size: many
j_call: TRBJ1-1
cdr3_nt: TGTGCCAGCAGCTTAGCCACGACAGGGAGGACTGAAGCTTTCTTT
cdr3_aa: CASSLATTGRTEAFF

v_call: TRBV15
d_call: .
clone_size: few
j_call: TRBJ2-2
cdr3_nt: TGTGCCACTTCAGCGACAGGCGCGAACACCGGGGAGCTGTTTTTT
cdr3_aa: CATSATGANTGELFF

v_call: TRBV10-3
d_call: TRBD1
clone_size: many
j_call: TRBJ2-6
cdr3_nt: TGTGCCATCAGTGAGGCGGGACAGGGCCTCTCTGGGGCCAACGTCCTGACTTTC
cdr3_aa: CAISEAGQGLSGANVLTF

v_call: TRBV5-5
d_call: .
clone_size: .
j_call: TRBJ1-2
cdr3_nt: TGTGCCAGCAGCACCGGGGGGGCATTTGAGACCCAGTACTTCAGGCCAGGCGGCTACACCTTC
cdr3_aa: CASSTGGAFETQYFRPGGYTF

v_call: TRBV6-1
d_call: TRBD1
clone_size: few
j_call: TRBJ2-2
cdr3_nt: TGTGCCAGCAGGGACAGGGTGGACCGGGAGCTGTTTTTT
cdr3_aa: CASRDRVDRELFF

v_call: TRBV6-5
d_call: .
clone_size: .
j_call: TRBJ2-7
cdr3_nt: TGTGCCAGCAGCACGCAGCCCGGGCTCACGTGGGAGCAGTACTTC
cdr3_aa: CASSTQPGLTWEQYF

v_call: TRBV20-1
d_call: TRBD2
clone_size: few
j_call: TRBJ2-7
cdr3_nt: TGCAGTGCTAGGACTAGCGGGGGCCCCGAGCAGTACTTC
cdr3_aa: CSARTSGGPEQYF

v_call: TRBV20-1
d_call: .
clone_size: many
j_call: TRBJ2-3
cdr3_nt: TGCAGTGCTAGAGTCCCCGGGGCAGATACGCAGTATTTT
cdr3_aa: CSARVPGADTQYF

v_call: TRBV20-1
d_call: TRBD1
clone_size: .
j_call: TRBJ2-7
cdr3_nt: TGCAGTGCTAGAGCGGGACAGGGTATTCGCTACGAGCAGTACTTC
cdr3_aa: CSARAGQGIRYEQYF

v_call: TRBV20-1
d_call: .
clone_size: many
j_call: TRBJ2-5
cdr3_nt: TGCAGTGCTAGCTCTGGGCAGGTCCAAGAGACCCAGTACTTC
cdr3_aa: CSASSGQVQETQYF

v_call: TRBV9
d_call: .
clone_size: few
j_call: TRBJ1-2
cdr3_nt: TGTGCCAGCAGCGCAGGGACATTAAGCTATGGCTACACCTTC
cdr3_aa: CASSAGTLSYGYTF

v_call: TRBV7-9
d_call: .
clone_size: many
j_call: TRBJ2-7
cdr3_nt: TGTGCCAGCAGCTTAGCGGGGGCAGCGTCCTACGAGCAGTACTTC
cdr3_aa: CASSLAGAASYEQYF

v_call: TRBV12-3/TRBV12-4
d_call: TRBD1
clone_size: many
j_call: TRBJ1-5
cdr3_nt: TGTGCCAGCAGGGGACAGGGGAGCAATCAGCCCCAGCATTTT
cdr3_aa: CASRGQGSNQPQHF

v_call: TRBV7-3
d_call: .
clone_size: many
j_call: TRBJ1-2
cdr3_nt: TGTGCCAGCAGCCCTCAACAACGCTCTAACTATGGCTACACCTTC
cdr3_aa: CASSPQQRSNYGYTF

v_call: TRBV7-8
d_call: .
clone_size: many
j_call: TRBJ2-7
cdr3_nt: TGTGCCAGCAGCTTAGTCGAAGGCTACGAGCAGTACTTC
cdr3_aa: CASSLVEGYEQYF

v_call: TRBV9
d_call: .
clone_size: many
j_call: TRBJ2-3
cdr3_nt: TGTGCCAGCAGCGTAGGGGGAAGCGGGTCCACAGATACGCAGTATTTT
cdr3_aa: CASSVGGSGSTDTQYF

v_call: TRBV4-1
d_call: .
clone_size: .
j_call: TRBJ2-3
cdr3_nt: TGCGCCAGCAGCCAAGAGGTACAAGGGAATACGCAGTATTTT
cdr3_aa: CASSQEVQGNTQYF

v_call: TRBV10-3
d_call: .
clone_size: once
j_call: TRBJ2-5
cdr3_nt: TGTGCCATCACAGGGTTACGGGAGACCCAGTACTTC
cdr3_aa: CAITGLRETQYF

v_call: TRBV12-3/TRBV12-4
d_call: .
clone_size: many
j_call: TRBJ1-6
cdr3_nt: TGTGCCAGCAGTTTTCTCGGGTCCTATAATTCACCCCTCCACTTT
cdr3_aa: CASSFLGSYNSPLHF

v_call: TRBV4-2
d_call: .
clone_size: many
j_call: TRBJ1-2
cdr3_nt: TGTGCCAGCAGCCAAGATAAGGGGTACGACTATGGCTACACCTTC
cdr3_aa: CASSQDKGYDYGYTF